This T cell receptor (beta chain) originates from a study of T cells in Graves' hyperthyroidism and ophthalmopathy. TCR beta CDR3 region amplification was performed from RNA transcripts. The HTBI primer set drove a first-round RT-PCR of the TCR CDR3. From the multiplex PCR reads, TCRdb called clonotypes with MiXCR, one entry per CDR3 protein. Seen here are approximately 490,000 distinct CDR3 sequences, about 20% observed once, and the top ten hold around 50%. With 3 bases removed from V and 1 base from J, the gap between germline ends came to 11 bases. The CDR3 extends over 15 amino acids. In germline, CDR1 is SGDLS, CDR2 YYNGEE.

V is TRBV9 and J is TRBJ1-5; perhaps TRBD1 as D (5 bases). The material sequenced was blood. The clonotype originates from a woman aged 70-85 years with Graves' ophthalmopathy. The CDR3 spells CASSADEGSNQPQHF. CDR3 nucleotides: TGTGCCAGCAGCGCGGACGAGGGGAGCAATCAGCCCCAGCATTTT. Variable domain in full (rest from reference TRBV9 and TRBJ1-5): DSGVTQTPKHLITATGQRVTLRCSPRSGDLSVYWYQQSLDQGLQFLIQYYNGEERAKGNILERFSAQQFPDLHSELNLSSLELGDSALYFCASSADEGSNQPQHFGDGTRLSIL.